The entry below gives a single T cell receptor (beta chain) sequence along with its context. CDR3 length equals 14 residues. Germline V gene data show CDR1 as SGHDT and CDR2 as YYEEEE. The V gene end was trimmed by 0 bases and the J gene end by 1 base; junction bases not matched to a gene: 1. Every patient had relapsed following autologous stem cell transplantation, and cohorts differed in brentuximab vedotin exposure. The data were taken from a study of PD-1 blockade in classical Hodgkin lymphoma. The assay was immunoSEQ multiplex PCR, and TCRdb's table has in-frame clones only and misses some. The sample holds roughly 25,000 clones; nearly 80% are singletons and the top ten take about 7%.

Sequencing was performed on peripheral blood mononuclear cells (PBMCs), taken at baseline. This TCR was sampled from a human donor with classical Hodgkin lymphoma. This rearrangement joins TRBV5-6 to TRBJ2-7, with 7 bases aligning to TRBD1. CDR3 residues: CASSLGQGSYEQYF. The CDR3 bases are TGTGCCAGCAGCTTGGGACAGGGTTCCTACGAGCAGTACTTC.